The next 31 T cell receptor beta chains were all read from a single sample in a study of blood T cell repertoires in COVID-19. The table came from immunoSEQ multiplex PCR; TCRdb's copy has only in-frame clones and leaves some out. Of roughly 430,000 clones listed, 88% were seen once; the top ten hold about 2.1%. Sequenced material: PBMCs or T cells enriched from blood (not recorded which). The receptor set was obtained from a woman between 40 and 55 years old with acute COVID-19.

This chain uses TRBV10-3 with TRBJ2-3, with 11 bases fitting TRBD1. The ends lost 0 bases at V and 4 bases at J; junction bases unmatched: 12. This CDR3 has 19 residues. CDR1 is ENHRY, CDR2 SYGVKD, per germline. The CDR3 here is CAISESTRRGQGGPDTQYF. The CDR3 DNA reads TGTGCCATCAGTGAGTCGACTCGGAGGGGACAGGGGGGCCCAGATACGCAGTATTTT.

V gene TRBV2 combines with J gene TRBJ1-2; possibly TRBD1 for D (6 bases). The V and J ends lost 2 bases and 8 bases respectively, with 9 bases between them. The CDR3 is 12 residues long. Germline V gene data show CDR1 as SNHLY and CDR2 as FYNNEI. CDR3 coding DNA: TGTGCCAGCAGTGAAAACAGGGAAGGCTACACCTTC. Translation gives CASSENREGYTF.

The chain has TRBV9 and TRBJ2-7, with no clear D. There are 18 residues in the CDR3. The germline V and J ends were trimmed by 4 bases and 4 bases, with 27 bases remaining between them. Germline lookup yields CDR1 SGDLS and CDR2 YYNGEE. The CDR3 sequence is CASSPKWVGVGSSYEQYF. CDR3 DNA sequence: TGTGCCAGCAGCCCCAAATGGGTGGGCGTTGGAAGTTCATACGAGCAGTACTTC.

This chain links TRBV4-1 with TRBJ1-5; D remains unclear. There are 16 residues in the CDR3. The V end lost 0 bases, the J end lost 5 bases, and 14 bases lay between the germline ends. Germline-derived CDR1 and CDR2 are MGHRA and YSYEKL. In DNA form, the CDR3 reads TGCGCCAGCAGCCAAGAGCCGGCCAGGAGGGATCAGCCCCAGCATTTT. Protein: CASSQEPARRDQPQHF.

This clone showed up just a few times. Other DNA sequences of this sample code for an identical CDR3. The genes are TRBV19 and TRBJ1-2; D is uncertain. This CDR3 has 13 residues. Germline-derived CDR1 and CDR2 are LNHDA and SQIVND (reference sequence). The V and J ends lost 0 bases and 4 bases respectively, with 6 bases between them. The CDR3 reads CASSIDPGYGYTF. The DNA of the CDR3 is TGTGCCAGTAGTATAGATCCCGGCTATGGCTACACCTTC.

This chain uses TRBV7-9 with TRBJ2-3, with D perhaps TRBD2 (6 bases). Germline CDR1 SEHNR, CDR2 FQNEAQ (reference sequence). The CDR3 runs to 15 residues. V lost 5 bases and J lost 2, with 14 bases in between. The CDR3 sequence: CASSHSWGDTDTQYF. The CDR3 bases are TGTGCCAGCAGCCACAGTTGGGGGGACACAGATACGCAGTATTTT.

The chain carries TRBV5-4 and TRBJ2-7, with D possibly being TRBD1 (6 bases). The CDR3 extends over 13 amino acids. CDR1 and CDR2 from the germline V gene are SGHNT and YYREEE (reference sequence). V dropped 4 bases and J dropped 5 bases, with 13 bases sitting between them. The CDR3 DNA is TGTGCCAGCAGCGCACAGGGACCCCACGAGCAGTACTTC. Protein product: CASSAQGPHEQYF.

This rearrangement joins TRBV7-6 to TRBJ1-5; 7 nucleotides line up with TRBD1. The CDR3 sequence is 16 residues long. Germline CDR1 reads SGHVS; CDR2 reads FNYEAQ. Trimming removed 6 bases from V and 6 bases from J; junction bases left unmatched: 14. CDR3 region: CASSPLQGRLGQPQHF. CDR3 in DNA: TGTGCCAGCAGTCCATTACAGGGGCGTCTAGGTCAGCCCCAGCATTTT.

The chain is built from TRBV6-1 and TRBJ1-3, with D maybe TRBD1 (5 bases). The ends were cut back, 1 base at V and 4 bases at J, with 11 bases in the middle. Looked up from germline, CDR1 is MNHNS and CDR2 is SASEGT. This CDR3 is 15 amino acids long. The CDR3 region is CASSEGGTVGNTIYF. CDR3 nucleotides: TGTGCCAGCAGTGAAGGGGGCACGGTGGGAAACACCATATATTTT.

This clone was observed a single time. The chain is built from TRBV3-1 (or the pseudogene TRBV3-2) and TRBJ2-2; unclear D gene. Germline V CDR1 and CDR2: LGHDT, YNNKEL (reference sequence). Trimming left V 5 bases short and J 3 bases short, with 4 bases between. The CDR3 contains 12 residues. The CDR3 DNA follows: TGTGCCAGCAGCACGGACACCGGGGAGCTGTTTTTT. Its protein product is CASSTDTGELFF.

The genes are TRBV18 and TRBJ1-2, with a tentative D call TRBD1 (5 bases). Germline V gene data show CDR1 as KGHSH and CDR2 as LQKENI. Between the trimmed V and J ends, which lost 2 bases and 8 bases, there was a span of 21 bases. This CDR3 has 16 amino acids. CDR3 in DNA: TGTGCCAGCTCACCAGAGATTCGTTCGAGGAACAGGGGCTACACCTTC. Encoded protein: CASSPEIRSRNRGYTF.

The CDR3: CASSFAFGQGIWPQHF. DNA for the CDR3: TGTGCCAGCAGCTTCGCTTTTGGACAGGGAATATGGCCCCAGCATTTT. The V call is TRBV5-5, the J call TRBJ1-5; TRBD1 aligns across 8 bases. Looked up from germline, CDR1 is SGHKS and CDR2 is YYEKEE (reference sequence). The CDR3 runs 16 residues. Trimming took 2 bases from V and 9 from J; bases not matched to a gene: 13.

This rearrangement joins TRBV11-2 to TRBJ2-7, with D tentatively TRBD1 (5 bases). With 11 bases removed from V and 4 bases from J, the gap between germline ends came to 18 bases. This CDR3 is 13 amino acids long. CDR1 and CDR2 (germline): SGHAT, FQNNGV. The CDR3 here is CAVGKTKGYEQYF. The CDR3 DNA reads TGTGCCGTCGGAAAGACCAAGGGGTACGAGCAGTACTTC.

The chain links TRBV5-6 to TRBJ2-7; D not resolved. Trimming left V 4 bases short and J 0 bases short, with 8 bases between. CDR1 is SGHDT, CDR2 YYEEEE, per germline. This CDR3 is 13 amino acids long. The CDR3 DNA sequence: TGTGCCAGCAGCATAACAGTCTCCTACGAGCAGTACTTC. Amino acid sequence: CASSITVSYEQYF.

In this sample, this clone turned up once. The chain combines TRBV10-3 with TRBJ2-3; TRBD2 is a possible D gene (5 bases). Germline V gene lookup returns CDR1 ENHRY and CDR2 SYGVKD. The CDR3 is 13 amino acids. V lost 6 bases to trimming and J lost 0 bases, with 7 bases between them. Here the CDR3 DNA reads TGTGCCATCAGACGGGAAAGCACAGATACGCAGTATTTT. This encodes CAIRRESTDTQYF.

The chain recombines TRBV5-1 with TRBJ2-5, with TRBD1 matching over 8 bases. The CDR3 extends over 15 amino acids. Losses at the gene ends were 4 bases for V and 5 bases for J; bases not matched to a gene: 10. From germline, CDR1 is SGHRS and CDR2 YFSETQ. The CDR3 here is CASSLNDRGWETQYF. CDR3 nucleotides: TGCGCCAGCAGCCTTAACGACAGGGGCTGGGAGACCCAGTACTTC.

The chain has TRBV7-6 and TRBJ2-7, with D perhaps matching TRBD1 (5 bases). Per germline, CDR1 SGHVS and CDR2 FNYEAQ. The CDR3 runs to 12 residues. The germline V and J ends were trimmed by 5 bases and 6 bases, with 11 bases remaining between them. The CDR3 DNA sequence: TGTGCCAGCAGCCGGTCCGACAGCGAGCAGTACTTC. Translated: CASSRSDSEQYF.

This sequence joins TRBV13 and TRBJ2-1, with TRBD1 matching over 7 bases. The germline gives CDR1 PRHDT, CDR2 FYEKMQ (reference sequence). This CDR3 has 14 amino acids. V was clipped by 5 bases and J by 6 bases; unmatched bases: 7. CDR3 loop: CASSVRQGVNEQFF. As DNA, the CDR3 is TGTGCCAGCAGCGTAAGACAGGGTGTCAATGAGCAGTTCTTC.

J is TRBJ1-2 and V is TRBV4-1; TRBD1 is a possible D gene (5 bases). This CDR3 spans 15 amino acids. Germline V lookup: CDR1 MGHRA, CDR2 YSYEKL. Trimming left V 4 bases short and J 3 bases short, with 15 bases between. CDR3 protein: CASSPVSRGDYGYTF. The CDR3 region has the DNA TGCGCCAGCAGCCCGGTTTCTCGGGGGGACTATGGCTACACCTTC.

This chain uses TRBV2 with TRBJ1-2; TRBD1 aligns across 9 bases. V shed 6 bases and J 7 bases; nucleotides not matched to a gene: 12. There are 15 residues in the CDR3. Per the germline V gene, CDR1 is SNHLY and CDR2 is FYNNEI. CDR3 loop: CASRGGQGFSVGYTF. CDR3 coding DNA: TGTGCCAGCAGGGGGGGACAGGGTTTTTCAGTTGGCTACACCTTC.

For this clone: Other nucleotide sequences in the sample specify the same CDR3. The genes are TRBV2 and TRBJ1-3; the D gene is possibly TRBD1 (6 bases). Trimming shortened V by 1 base and J by 4 bases, and 8 bases separated the two germline ends. The CDR3 contains 14 residues. Germline V gives CDR1 SNHLY, CDR2 FYNNEI. CDR3 sequence (DNA): TGTGCCAGCAGTGAAGGGGGGACAGGAAACACCATATATTTT. Amino acids: CASSEGGTGNTIYF.

The J gene is TRBJ2-7, the V gene TRBV10-1; D gene uncertain. Germline CDR1 is WNHNN and CDR2 is SYGVQD (reference sequence). CDR3 size: 14 residues. V was clipped by 2 bases and J by 0 bases, with 8 bases between them. The CDR3 sequence: CASSENSLSYEQYF. CDR3 DNA: TGCGCCAGCAGTGAGAACAGCCTCTCCTACGAGCAGTACTTC.

This chain connects TRBV4-1 to TRBJ2-3, with a weak D call TRBD1 (6 bases). Germline V CDR1 and CDR2: MGHRA, YSYEKL. This CDR3 has 16 residues. Trimming shortened V by 4 bases and J by 0 bases, and 14 bases separated the two germline ends. This CDR3 reads CASSPQGRPSTDTQYF. CDR3 DNA: TGCGCCAGCAGCCCCCAGGGGCGTCCGAGCACAGATACGCAGTATTTT.

The rearrangement uses TRBV11-3 and TRBJ2-5; 12 nucleotides line up with TRBD2. The germline CDR1 and CDR2 sequences are SGHNT and YENEEA. The CDR3 length is 15 residues. V shed 5 bases and J 4 bases; nucleotides not matched to a gene: 5. The CDR3 nucleotides are TGTGCCAGCAGCCGGGCTAGCGGGGGGGCAGAGACCCAGTACTTC. It specifies CASSRASGGAETQYF.

The CDR3 DNA reads as TGTGCCACAAGGACAGGGAACTACGAGCAGTACTTC. Amino acids: CATRTGNYEQYF. The chain combines TRBV24-1 with TRBJ2-7; 8 bases match TRBD1. The V gene end was trimmed by 10 bases and the J gene end by 3 bases; junction bases not matched to a gene: 4. Germline loops: CDR1 KGHDR, CDR2 SFDVKD. The CDR3 totals 12 residues.

This chain joins TRBV2 and TRBJ1-1; possible D gene TRBD1, 5 bases. The CDR3 has 15 residues. Germline CDR1 SNHLY, CDR2 FYNNEI. V lost 1 base and J 0 bases, leaving 9 bases between the germline ends. CDR3 bases: TGTGCCAGCAGTGAAGTTCCGACAGTGAACACTGAAGCTTTCTTT. Amino acids: CASSEVPTVNTEAFF. Looking up the rest from reference TRBV2 and TRBJ1-1 gives the full variable domain: EPEVTQTPSHQVTQMGQEVILRCVPISNHLYFYWYRQILGQKVEFLVSFYNNEISEKSEIFDDQFSVERPDGSNFTLKIRSTKLEDSAMYFCASSEVPTVNTEAFFGQGTRLTVV.

With regard to this clone: One end of the junction does not line up with germline, which may come from a read error. This sequence joins TRBV5-6 and TRBJ2-4, with 10 bases lining up with TRBD2. The CDR3 runs to 17 residues. Germline values: CDR1 SGHDT, CDR2 YYEEEE. The CDR3 coding sequence is TGTGCCAGCAGTTTGGATACTAGCGGGATCCTAGAAGGCATTCAGTACTTC. Translated, it gives CASSLDTSGILEGIQYF.

The chain employs TRBV15 and TRBJ1-2; the match to TRBD1 covers 10 bases. Trimming removed 8 bases from V and 1 base from J; junction bases left unmatched: 16. The CDR3 contains 18 residues. The germline gives CDR1 LNHNV, CDR2 YYDKDF (reference sequence). The CDR3 coding sequence is TGTGCCACCCGACAGAGCGGGACAGGGGCTCTATTTAACTATGGCTACACCTTC. Amino acid sequence: CATRQSGTGALFNYGYTF.

The chain combines TRBV11-2 with TRBJ2-7, with TRBD1 matching over 9 bases. The CDR3 is 13 residues long. Losses at the gene ends were 5 bases for V and 6 bases for J; bases not matched to a gene: 5. Germline V lookup: CDR1 SGHAT, CDR2 FQNNGV. The CDR3 DNA follows: TGTGCCAGCAGCGTTACAGGGGGCCGCGAGCAGTACTTC. Residues: CASSVTGGREQYF.

This chain links TRBV19 with TRBJ1-1; weak D call: TRBD1 (5 bases). CDR3 length: 13 residues. Germline CDR1 and CDR2: LNHDA and SQIVND (reference sequence). DNA of the CDR3: TGTGCTTGTGGGGGGTCCATGAACACTGAAGCTTTCTTT. This codes for CACGGSMNTEAFF.

V usage is TRBV3-1 (or the pseudogene TRBV3-2) and J usage is TRBJ2-1; TRBD2 matches at 8 bases. Germline V gene sequence: CDR1 LGHDT, CDR2 YNNKEL (reference sequence). This CDR3 region has 12 residues. V gave up 5 bases and J gave up 15 bases; unmatched junction bases: 9. In DNA form, the CDR3 reads TGTGCCAGCAGCGTTAGCGGGGCGGGGCCGTTCTTC. Its translation: CASSVSGAGPFF.